The clone carrying this TCR beta chain has at least ten counts. The target antigen is unknown. The sample belongs to a study of T-cell reconstitution after alpha-beta-depleted transplantation in children. Findings of the study overall: The study reportedly traced alpha-beta T cells about two months after transplant to several hundred expanded graft clones. Recipient T cells and thymic progenitors that survived were the source of the high TCRbeta diversity seen at day 60 in some patients. Counts and diversity of T cells one year after transplant came mostly from newly produced T cells.

It was with unique molecular identifiers that the TCRbeta library was prepared. Each CDR3 protein gets one entry after TCRdb re-called the PCR reads with MiXCR. The sample yields thousands of distinct CDR3 sequences, roughly 24% seen once. J was trimmed by 6 bases and V by 6 bases; bases with no gene match: 7. The V gene's germline CDR1 is MNHEY and CDR2 SVGEGT. This CDR3 region has 13 residues. The source is a boy younger than two who had a stem cell transplant for SCID, so the T cells may come from the graft donor. The input for sequencing was PBMCs, mostly from graft donor cells, taken 60 days after TCRalphabeta/CD19-depleted stem cell transplant. The chain carries TRBV6-2 or TRBV6-3 and TRBJ1-2; 7 nucleotides align to TRBD1. In DNA, the CDR3 is TGTGCCAGCAGGATCGACAGGGTGAATGGCTACACCTTC. It codes for CASRIDRVNGYTF.